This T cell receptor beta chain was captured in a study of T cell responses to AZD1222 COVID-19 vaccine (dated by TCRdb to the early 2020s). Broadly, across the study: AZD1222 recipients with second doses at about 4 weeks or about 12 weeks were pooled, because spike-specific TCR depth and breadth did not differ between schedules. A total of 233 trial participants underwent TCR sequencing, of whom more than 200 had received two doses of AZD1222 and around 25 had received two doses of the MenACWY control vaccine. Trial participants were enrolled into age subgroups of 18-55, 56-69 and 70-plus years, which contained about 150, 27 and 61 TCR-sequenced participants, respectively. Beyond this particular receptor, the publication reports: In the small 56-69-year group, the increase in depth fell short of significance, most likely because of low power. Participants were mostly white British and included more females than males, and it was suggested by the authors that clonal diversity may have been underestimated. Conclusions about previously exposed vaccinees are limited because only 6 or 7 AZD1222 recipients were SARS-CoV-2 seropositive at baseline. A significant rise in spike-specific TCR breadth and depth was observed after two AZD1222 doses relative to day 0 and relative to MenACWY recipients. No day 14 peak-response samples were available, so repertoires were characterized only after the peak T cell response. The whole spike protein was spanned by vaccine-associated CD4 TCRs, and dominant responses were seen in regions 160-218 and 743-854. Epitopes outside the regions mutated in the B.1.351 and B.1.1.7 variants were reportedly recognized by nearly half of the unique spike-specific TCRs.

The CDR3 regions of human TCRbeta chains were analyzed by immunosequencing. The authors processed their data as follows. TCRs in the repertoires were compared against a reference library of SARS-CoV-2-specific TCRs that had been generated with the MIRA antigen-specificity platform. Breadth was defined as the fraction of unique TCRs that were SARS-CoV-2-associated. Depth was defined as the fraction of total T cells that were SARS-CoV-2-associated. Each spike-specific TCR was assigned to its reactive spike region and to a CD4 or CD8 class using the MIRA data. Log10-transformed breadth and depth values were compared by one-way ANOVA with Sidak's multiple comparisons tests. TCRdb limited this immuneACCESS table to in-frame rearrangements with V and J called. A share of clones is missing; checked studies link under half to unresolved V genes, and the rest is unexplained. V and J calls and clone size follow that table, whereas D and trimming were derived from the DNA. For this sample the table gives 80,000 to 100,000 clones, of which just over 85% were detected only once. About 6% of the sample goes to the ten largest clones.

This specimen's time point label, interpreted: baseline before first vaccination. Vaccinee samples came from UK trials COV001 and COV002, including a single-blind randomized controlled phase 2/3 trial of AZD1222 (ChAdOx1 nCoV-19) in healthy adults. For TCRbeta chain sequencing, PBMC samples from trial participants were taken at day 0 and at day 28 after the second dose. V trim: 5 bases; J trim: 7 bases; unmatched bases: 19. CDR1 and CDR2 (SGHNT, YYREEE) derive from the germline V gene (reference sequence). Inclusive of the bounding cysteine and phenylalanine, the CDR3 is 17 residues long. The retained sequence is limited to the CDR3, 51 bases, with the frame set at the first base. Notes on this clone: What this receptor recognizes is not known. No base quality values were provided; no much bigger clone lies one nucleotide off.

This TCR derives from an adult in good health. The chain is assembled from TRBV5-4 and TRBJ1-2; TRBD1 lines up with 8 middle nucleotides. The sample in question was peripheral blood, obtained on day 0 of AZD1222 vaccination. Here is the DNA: TGTGCCAGCAGTTCTTTTTTGGGACAGGTATCGGTACGTGGCTACACCTTC. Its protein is CASSSFLGQVSVRGYTF. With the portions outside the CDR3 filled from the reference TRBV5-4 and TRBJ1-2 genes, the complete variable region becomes ETGVTQSPTHLIKTRGQQVTLRCSSQSGHNTVSWYQQALGQGPQFIFQYYREEENGRGNFPPRFSGLQFPNYSSELNVNALELDDSALYLCASSSFLGQVSVRGYTFGSGTRLTVV.